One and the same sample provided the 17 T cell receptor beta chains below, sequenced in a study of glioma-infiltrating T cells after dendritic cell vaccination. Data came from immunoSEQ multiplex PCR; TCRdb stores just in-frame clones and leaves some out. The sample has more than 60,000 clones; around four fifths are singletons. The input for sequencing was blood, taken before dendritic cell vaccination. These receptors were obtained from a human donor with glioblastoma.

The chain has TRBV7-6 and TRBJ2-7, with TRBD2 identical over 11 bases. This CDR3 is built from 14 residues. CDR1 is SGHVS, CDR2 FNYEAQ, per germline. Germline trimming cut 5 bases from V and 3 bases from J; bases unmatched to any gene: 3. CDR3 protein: CASSPGLAVYEQYF. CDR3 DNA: TGTGCCAGCAGCCCGGGACTAGCGGTCTACGAGCAGTACTTC.

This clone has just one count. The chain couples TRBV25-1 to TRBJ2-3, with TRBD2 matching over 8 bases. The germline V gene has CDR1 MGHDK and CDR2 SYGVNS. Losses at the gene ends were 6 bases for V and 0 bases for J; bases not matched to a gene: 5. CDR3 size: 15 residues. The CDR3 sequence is CASRDSGASTDTQYF. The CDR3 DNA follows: TGTGCCAGCAGAGATAGCGGGGCGAGCACAGATACGCAGTATTTT.

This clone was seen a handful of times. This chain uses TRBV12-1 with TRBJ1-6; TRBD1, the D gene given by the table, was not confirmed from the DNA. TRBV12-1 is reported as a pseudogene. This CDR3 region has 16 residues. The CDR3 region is CASSWMPGQGNSPLHF. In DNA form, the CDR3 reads TGTGCCAGCAGCTGGATGCCGGGACAGGGTAATTCACCCCTCCACTTT.

CDR3 nucleotide sequence: TGTGCCAGCAGCTTAACCGCTACAGGTTTTGTTTCACCCCTCCACTTT. Translating it yields CASSLTATGFVSPLHF. The V and J genes are TRBV7-2 and TRBJ1-6; weak D call: TRBD1 (5 bases). The CDR3 length is 16 residues. Germline V CDR1 and CDR2: SGHTA, FQGNSA. Between the trimmed V and J ends, which lost 2 bases and 9 bases, there was a span of 17 bases.

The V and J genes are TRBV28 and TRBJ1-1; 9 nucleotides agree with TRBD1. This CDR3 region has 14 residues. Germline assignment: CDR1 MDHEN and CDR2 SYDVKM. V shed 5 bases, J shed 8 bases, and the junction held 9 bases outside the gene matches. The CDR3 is CASSPSGQGVEAFF. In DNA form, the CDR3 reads TGTGCCAGCAGTCCATCGGGACAGGGAGTAGAAGCTTTCTTT.

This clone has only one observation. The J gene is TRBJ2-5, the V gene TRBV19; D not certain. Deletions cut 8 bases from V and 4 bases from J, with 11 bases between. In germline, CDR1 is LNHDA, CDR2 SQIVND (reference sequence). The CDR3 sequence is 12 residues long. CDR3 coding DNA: TGTGCCAGTTCCGAGTGGGCAGAGACCCAGTACTTC. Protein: CASSEWAETQYF.

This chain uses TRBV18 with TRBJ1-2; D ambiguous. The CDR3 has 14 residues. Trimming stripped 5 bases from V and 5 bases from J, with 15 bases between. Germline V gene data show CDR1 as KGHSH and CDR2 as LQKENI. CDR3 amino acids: CASSGALDGYGYTF. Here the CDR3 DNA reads TGTGCCAGCTCAGGAGCCTTAGACGGATATGGCTACACCTTC.

CDR3 protein: CASSNPPQGAAGNTIYF. DNA for the CDR3: TGTGCCAGCAGTAACCCGCCTCAGGGGGCGGCCGGAAACACCATATATTTT. V and J are TRBV28 and TRBJ1-3, with TRBD1 matching 8 bases. The CDR3 spans 17 residues. The germline gives CDR1 MDHEN, CDR2 SYDVKM. V lost 5 bases to trimming and J lost 4 bases; unmatched junction nucleotides: 13.

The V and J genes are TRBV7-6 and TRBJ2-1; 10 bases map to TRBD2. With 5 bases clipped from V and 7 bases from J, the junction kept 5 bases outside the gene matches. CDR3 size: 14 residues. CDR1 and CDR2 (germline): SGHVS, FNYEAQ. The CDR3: CASSQRGGVNEQFF. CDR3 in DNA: TGTGCCAGCAGCCAGCGGGGGGGCGTAAATGAGCAGTTCTTC. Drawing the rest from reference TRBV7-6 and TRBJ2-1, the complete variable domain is GAGVSQSPRYKVTKRGQDVALRCDPISGHVSLYWYRQALGQGPEFLTYFNYEAQQDKSGLPNDRFSAERPEGSISTLTIQRTEQRDSAMYRCASSQRGGVNEQFFGPGTRLTVL.

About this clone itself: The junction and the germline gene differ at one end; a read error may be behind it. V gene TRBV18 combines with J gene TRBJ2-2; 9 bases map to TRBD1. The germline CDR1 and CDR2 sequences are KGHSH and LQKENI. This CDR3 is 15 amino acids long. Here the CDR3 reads CAGSKQGALSGELFF. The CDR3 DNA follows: TGTGCCGGCTCCAAACAGGGGGCGCTGTCCGGGGAGCTGTTTTTT.

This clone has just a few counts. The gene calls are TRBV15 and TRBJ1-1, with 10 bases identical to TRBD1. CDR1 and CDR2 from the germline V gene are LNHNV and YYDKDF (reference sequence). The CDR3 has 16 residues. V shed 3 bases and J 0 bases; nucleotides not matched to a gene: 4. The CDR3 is CATSSLTGGLNTEAFF. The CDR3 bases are TGTGCCACCAGCAGTTTGACAGGGGGCTTGAACACTGAAGCTTTCTTT. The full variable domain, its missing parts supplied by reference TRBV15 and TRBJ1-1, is DAMVIQNPRYQVTQFGKPVTLSCSQTLNHNVMYWYQQKSSQAPKLLFHYYDKDFNNEADTPDNFQSRRPNTSFCFLDIRSPGLGDTAMYLCATSSLTGGLNTEAFFGQGTRLTVV.

This CDR3 reads CASSAGQGANQPQHF. As DNA, the CDR3 is TGCGCCAGCAGCGCAGGACAGGGGGCCAATCAGCCCCAGCATTTT. The chain couples TRBV5-1 to TRBJ1-5; 11 nucleotides align to TRBD1. CDR1 and CDR2 from the germline V gene are SGHRS and YFSETQ. J lost 3 bases, V lost 4 bases, and 3 bases had no gene match. There are 15 residues in the CDR3.

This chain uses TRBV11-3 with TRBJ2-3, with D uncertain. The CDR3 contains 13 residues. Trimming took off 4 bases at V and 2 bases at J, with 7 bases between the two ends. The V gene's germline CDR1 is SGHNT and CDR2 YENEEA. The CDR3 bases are TGTGCCAGCAGCTCCCAGATCACAGATACGCAGTATTTT. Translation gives CASSSQITDTQYF.

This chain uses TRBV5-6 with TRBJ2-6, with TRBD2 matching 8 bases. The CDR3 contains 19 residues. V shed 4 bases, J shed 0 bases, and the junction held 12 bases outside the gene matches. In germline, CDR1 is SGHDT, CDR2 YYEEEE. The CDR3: CASSRDKRGLVSGANVLTF. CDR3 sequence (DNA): TGTGCCAGCAGCCGGGACAAGCGGGGGCTCGTCTCTGGGGCCAACGTCCTGACTTTC.

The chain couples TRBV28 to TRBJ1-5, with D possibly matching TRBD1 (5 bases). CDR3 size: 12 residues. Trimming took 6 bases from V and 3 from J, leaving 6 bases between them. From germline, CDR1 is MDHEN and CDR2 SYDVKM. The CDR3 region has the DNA TGTGCCAGCAGGGGGCCCAATCAGCCCCAGCATTTT. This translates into CASRGPNQPQHF.

DNA of the CDR3: TGTGCCAGCAGTCCCCGGGGGGGGACTAATGAAAAACTGTTTTTT. It translates to CASSPRGGTNEKLFF. The J gene is TRBJ1-4, the V gene TRBV27, with a tentative D call TRBD1 (5 bases). Between the trimmed V and J ends, which lost 5 bases and 2 bases, there was a span of 12 bases. Looked up from germline, CDR1 is MNHEY and CDR2 is SMNVEV (reference sequence). The CDR3 spans 15 residues.

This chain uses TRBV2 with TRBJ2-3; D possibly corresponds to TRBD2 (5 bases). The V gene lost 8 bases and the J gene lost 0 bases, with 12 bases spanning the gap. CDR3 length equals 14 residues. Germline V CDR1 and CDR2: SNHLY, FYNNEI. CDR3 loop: CASGNGDSTDTQYF. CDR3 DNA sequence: TGTGCCAGCGGAAACGGGGATAGCACAGATACGCAGTATTTT.